These T cell receptor beta chains were read from a single sample in a study of blood T cell repertoires in COVID-19. Clones were read by immunoSEQ multiplex PCR, and TCRdb kept only the in-frame ones, dropping some. The profile covers 410,000 or so clones, with about 89% appearing a single time and roughly 1.6% taken by the ten largest. The sequenced material came from peripheral blood. These receptors were obtained from a woman aged 40 to 50 with COVID-19, enrolled during active disease. Both conserved end residues are part of each CDR3. A D gene is named only where the DNA matches it firmly. Some rows have no size entry. The others give once, few or many, or a class for an expanded clone.

cdr3_nt: TGTGCCACCAGCACTCGACAGGGGGGGAATCAGCCCCAGCATTTT; cdr3_aa: CATSTRQGGNQPQHF; clone_size: .; j_call: TRBJ1-5; v_call: TRBV15; d_call: TRBD1
cdr3_nt: TGTGCCAGCAGCCTTCTTATTGGAGATTCACCCCTCCACTTT; cdr3_aa: CASSLLIGDSPLHF; clone_size: few; j_call: TRBJ1-6; v_call: TRBV14; d_call: .
cdr3_nt: TGTGCCAGCAGCAACCAGGGGTTCACTGAAGCTTTCTTT; cdr3_aa: CASSNQGFTEAFF; clone_size: .; j_call: TRBJ1-1; v_call: TRBV5-6; d_call: .
cdr3_nt: TGTGCCAGCGGGCAGTCTATGGGCTACACCTTC; cdr3_aa: CASGQSMGYTF; clone_size: .; j_call: TRBJ1-2; v_call: TRBV6-5; d_call: .
cdr3_nt: TGTGCCAGTAGTATAGCGAGAGGGGGAACGGTTCAGCCCCAGCATTTT; cdr3_aa: CASSIARGGTVQPQHF; clone_size: .; j_call: TRBJ1-5; v_call: TRBV19; d_call: .
cdr3_nt: TGTGCCAGCAGCAGAATACCGGGACAGACCTGGCTGAACACTGAAGCTTTCTTT; cdr3_aa: CASSRIPGQTWLNTEAFF; clone_size: .; j_call: TRBJ1-1; v_call: TRBV5-4; d_call: TRBD1
cdr3_nt: TGTGCCAGCCATGGACATCTGGGCGAAAAACTGTTTTTT; cdr3_aa: CASHGHLGEKLFF; clone_size: .; j_call: TRBJ1-4; v_call: TRBV25-1; d_call: .
cdr3_nt: TGTGCCAGCAGGCGACAGGGGGGCAGCGAGCAGTACTTC; cdr3_aa: CASRRQGGSEQYF; clone_size: .; j_call: TRBJ2-7; v_call: TRBV12-3/TRBV12-4; d_call: TRBD1
cdr3_nt: TGTGCCACCAGCAGACCCGACAGGGGGCTCGCGGGACCCCAGCATTTT; cdr3_aa: CATSRPDRGLAGPQHF; clone_size: .; j_call: TRBJ1-5; v_call: TRBV15; d_call: TRBD1
cdr3_nt: TGCAGCGTTGAAGGGCGTAGGGGAGGCGATGAGCAGTTCTTC; cdr3_aa: CSVEGRRGGDEQFF; clone_size: once; j_call: TRBJ2-1; v_call: TRBV29-1; d_call: .
cdr3_nt: TGTGCCAGCAGTTTATCGTGGCGACAGCGTATCTATGGCTACACCTTC; cdr3_aa: CASSLSWRQRIYGYTF; clone_size: .; j_call: TRBJ1-2; v_call: TRBV28; d_call: .
cdr3_nt: TGTGCCAGCAGCCAGGGGGGAGCGGACACTGAAGCTTTCTTT; cdr3_aa: CASSQGGADTEAFF; clone_size: few; j_call: TRBJ1-1; v_call: TRBV3-1/TRBV3-2; d_call: .
cdr3_nt: TGTGCCAGCAGCGTAGCGGGGGGGGAGGGTCAGCCCCAGCATTTT; cdr3_aa: CASSVAGGEGQPQHF; clone_size: .; j_call: TRBJ1-5; v_call: TRBV9; d_call: .
cdr3_nt: TGTGCCAGCAGCTTAGGGACAGGGAGCTCTGGAAACACCATATATTTT; cdr3_aa: CASSLGTGSSGNTIYF; clone_size: .; j_call: TRBJ1-3; v_call: TRBV7-9; d_call: TRBD1
cdr3_nt: TGTGCCAGCAGTCCGATTCGGATGGGACTATACTACGAGCAGTACTTC; cdr3_aa: CASSPIRMGLYYEQYF; clone_size: .; j_call: TRBJ2-7; v_call: TRBV28; d_call: TRBD2
cdr3_nt: TGTGCCAGCAGCTTAAGGGGGCCGGGGACAGATACGCAGTATTTT; cdr3_aa: CASSLRGPGTDTQYF; clone_size: .; j_call: TRBJ2-3; v_call: TRBV7-3; d_call: .
cdr3_nt: TGTGCCAGCAGTTTATCAGGGACAGTGAACACTGAAGCTTTCTTT; cdr3_aa: CASSLSGTVNTEAFF; clone_size: .; j_call: TRBJ1-1; v_call: TRBV28; d_call: TRBD1
cdr3_nt: TGTGCCAGCAGTTTTCTCCAGGGGGCGGGAGAGACCCAGTACTTC; cdr3_aa: CASSFLQGAGETQYF; clone_size: .; j_call: TRBJ2-5; v_call: TRBV27; d_call: TRBD1
cdr3_nt: TGTGCCAGCAGCCCTCCGGGACAGGGCTCTGGAAACACCATATATTTT; cdr3_aa: CASSPPGQGSGNTIYF; clone_size: .; j_call: TRBJ1-3; v_call: TRBV6-2/TRBV6-3; d_call: TRBD1
cdr3_nt: TGTGCCAGCAGTTACTCAAGGGGCTCAATGAACACTGAAGCTTTCTTT; cdr3_aa: CASSYSRGSMNTEAFF; clone_size: .; j_call: TRBJ1-1; v_call: TRBV6-6; d_call: .
cdr3_nt: TGTGCCAGCAGTTACCCCCCGAAGGGGGGGGAGACCCAGTACTTC; cdr3_aa: CASSYPPKGGETQYF; clone_size: .; j_call: TRBJ2-5; v_call: TRBV6-5; d_call: .
cdr3_nt: TGCAGCGTTGTCTTGGGGGAGGCCTACAATGAGCAGTTCTTC; cdr3_aa: CSVVLGEAYNEQFF; clone_size: once; j_call: TRBJ2-1; v_call: TRBV29-1; d_call: .
cdr3_nt: TGTGCCAGCAGCTTAAGTCTAGCGGGAGAGACCCAGTACTTC; cdr3_aa: CASSLSLAGETQYF; clone_size: .; j_call: TRBJ2-5; v_call: TRBV7-3; d_call: TRBD2
cdr3_nt: TGTGCCAGCAGCTTGACGAGGCCGAATGAAGCTTTCTTT; cdr3_aa: CASSLTRPNEAFF; clone_size: .; j_call: TRBJ1-1; v_call: TRBV5-6; d_call: .
cdr3_nt: TGTGCCAGCAGCCCCGGGGACTTGACCTACGAGCAGTACTTC; cdr3_aa: CASSPGDLTYEQYF; clone_size: few; j_call: TRBJ2-7; v_call: TRBV9; d_call: .
cdr3_nt: TGTGCCAGTAGTATCGAGCCTGCTCGGAGCATTAACTATGGCTACACCTTC; cdr3_aa: CASSIEPARSINYGYTF; clone_size: .; j_call: TRBJ1-2; v_call: TRBV19; d_call: .
cdr3_nt: TGCGCCAGCAGCCTAACGAATGGGCGGGACAGCACTGAAGCTTTCTTT; cdr3_aa: CASSLTNGRDSTEAFF; clone_size: .; j_call: TRBJ1-1; v_call: TRBV4-1; d_call: TRBD1
cdr3_nt: TGTGCCAGCCGACGAGCCGGAGGGAACACTGAAGCTTTCTTT; cdr3_aa: CASRRAGGNTEAFF; clone_size: .; j_call: TRBJ1-1; v_call: TRBV6-5; d_call: .
cdr3_nt: TGTGCCAGTAGTATACCCCGCGAAAGGGGATGGGTCGGGGAGCTGTTTTTT; cdr3_aa: CASSIPRERGWVGELFF; clone_size: .; j_call: TRBJ2-2; v_call: TRBV19; d_call: .
cdr3_nt: TGTGCCAGCAGCGGGTGGGCAGGGATGGGCGAGCAGTACTTC; cdr3_aa: CASSGWAGMGEQYF; clone_size: .; j_call: TRBJ2-7; v_call: TRBV9; d_call: .
cdr3_nt: TGCGCCAGCAGCCCCGGGACAGGGGGTTGGTCAGGTACGCAGTATTTT; cdr3_aa: CASSPGTGGWSGTQYF; clone_size: .; j_call: TRBJ2-3; v_call: TRBV5-1; d_call: TRBD1
cdr3_nt: TGTGCCAGCAGCTCCGGGACTCACACACCTTCCTATGGCTACACCTTC; cdr3_aa: CASSSGTHTPSYGYTF; clone_size: once; j_call: TRBJ1-2; v_call: TRBV11-2; d_call: .
cdr3_nt: TGTGCCAGCAGTGATCACAGGGGGACTGGAAACACCATATATTTT; cdr3_aa: CASSDHRGTGNTIYF; clone_size: .; j_call: TRBJ1-3; v_call: TRBV6-6; d_call: TRBD1
cdr3_nt: TGCGCCAGCAGCTTGGGATCAGGGGCGGGCTATGGCTACACCTTC; cdr3_aa: CASSLGSGAGYGYTF; clone_size: .; j_call: TRBJ1-2; v_call: TRBV5-1; d_call: .
cdr3_nt: TGTGCCAGCAAGGGGTCAGCACTACGAGGGCAGTACTTC; cdr3_aa: CASKGSALRGQYF; clone_size: .; j_call: TRBJ2-7; v_call: TRBV2; d_call: .
cdr3_nt: TGTGCCAGCAGCTTAGCTGTAGAGAACTATGGCTACACCTTC; cdr3_aa: CASSLAVENYGYTF; clone_size: .; j_call: TRBJ1-2; v_call: TRBV7-2; d_call: .
cdr3_nt: TGTGCCAGCAGTTCACTGGACAACCGAACACCTTACGAGCAGTACTTC; cdr3_aa: CASSSLDNRTPYEQYF; clone_size: once; j_call: TRBJ2-7; v_call: TRBV27; d_call: .
cdr3_nt: TGTGCTAGTGGCCCCGTTGGGGGGGGTACAGGGAGCAATCAGCCCCAGCATTTT; cdr3_aa: CASGPVGGGTGSNQPQHF; clone_size: .; j_call: TRBJ1-5; v_call: TRBV12-5; d_call: .
cdr3_nt: TGCAGCGTGCGGACTAGCGGGAGGACCTACGAGCAGTACTTC; cdr3_aa: CSVRTSGRTYEQYF; clone_size: .; j_call: TRBJ2-7; v_call: TRBV29-1; d_call: TRBD2
cdr3_nt: TGTGCCACCAGTGGCAACCAGGGGGCAGGGGAAAAACTGTTTTTT; cdr3_aa: CATSGNQGAGEKLFF; clone_size: .; j_call: TRBJ1-4; v_call: TRBV24-1; d_call: TRBD1
cdr3_nt: TGTGCCAGCAGCATCCAGGGGAGTGATACTGAAGCTTTCTTT; cdr3_aa: CASSIQGSDTEAFF; clone_size: .; j_call: TRBJ1-1; v_call: TRBV7-2; d_call: .
cdr3_nt: TGTGCCAGCAGCTTGAGTCGACGCGGTGGCTACACCTTC; cdr3_aa: CASSLSRRGGYTF; clone_size: .; j_call: TRBJ1-2; v_call: TRBV5-6; d_call: .
cdr3_nt: TGTGCCAGCAGCTTGGCTACCCACAGGGAAGAGTCCTACGAGCAGTACTTC; cdr3_aa: CASSLATHREESYEQYF; clone_size: .; j_call: TRBJ2-7; v_call: TRBV5-8; d_call: .
cdr3_nt: TGTGCCAGCAGCCGTCGACAGGGCAGCCACAATGAGCAGTTCTTC; cdr3_aa: CASSRRQGSHNEQFF; clone_size: .; j_call: TRBJ2-1; v_call: TRBV3-1/TRBV3-2; d_call: TRBD1
cdr3_nt: TGTGCCAGCAGCCGGGACAGAGAGACCCAGTACTTC; cdr3_aa: CASSRDRETQYF; clone_size: few; j_call: TRBJ2-5; v_call: TRBV7-9; d_call: TRBD1
cdr3_nt: TGCGCCAGCAGCTTGGCCTGGGCGGGGGCCATGGCCGATAACACCGGGGAGCTGTTTTTT; cdr3_aa: CASSLAWAGAMADNTGELFF; clone_size: .; j_call: TRBJ2-2; v_call: TRBV5-1; d_call: .
cdr3_nt: TGTGCCAGCACCCTACCAAGGGGGCCCCAGCATTTT; cdr3_aa: CASTLPRGPQHF; clone_size: few; j_call: TRBJ1-5; v_call: TRBV2; d_call: .
cdr3_nt: TGTGCCAGCAGTACCTACAGGGGGAACCCTGAAGCTTTCTTT; cdr3_aa: CASSTYRGNPEAFF; clone_size: .; j_call: TRBJ1-1; v_call: TRBV28; d_call: TRBD1
cdr3_nt: TGTGCCAGCAGTGTAGAGTTCGCCGCGGAAGCTTTCTTT; cdr3_aa: CASSVEFAAEAFF; clone_size: .; j_call: TRBJ1-1; v_call: TRBV2; d_call: .
cdr3_nt: TGTGCCAGCAGTTCACCCGACGGAAAGGGGACTGAAGCTTTCTTT; cdr3_aa: CASSSPDGKGTEAFF; clone_size: .; j_call: TRBJ1-1; v_call: TRBV6-5; d_call: .
cdr3_nt: TGTGCCAGTAGTATAAAGTTTCGAGGGTTTTCGGTGGATACGCAGTATTTT; cdr3_aa: CASSIKFRGFSVDTQYF; clone_size: .; j_call: TRBJ2-3; v_call: TRBV19; d_call: .
cdr3_nt: TGTGCCAGCATTGGGACAGGGTGGGCAAATGGCTACACCTTC; cdr3_aa: CASIGTGWANGYTF; clone_size: .; j_call: TRBJ1-2; v_call: TRBV28; d_call: TRBD1
cdr3_nt: TGTGCCAGCAGTTTCTTTCTCGGGACTAGCGGGACCCTAGCCAAAAACATTCAGTACTTC; cdr3_aa: CASSFFLGTSGTLAKNIQYF; clone_size: .; j_call: TRBJ2-4; v_call: TRBV28; d_call: TRBD2
cdr3_nt: TGTGCCAGCAGCCCGCCCGGGGGAGATCAGCCCCAGCATTTT; cdr3_aa: CASSPPGGDQPQHF; clone_size: .; j_call: TRBJ1-5; v_call: TRBV7-9; d_call: .